Listed here are 30 T cell receptor beta chains from one sample, sequenced in a study of cytomegalovirus exposure and HLA in healthy donors. Use of 60 Vbeta and 13 Jbeta primers characterized the PCR. Only in-frame clones appear in the TCRdb table, and some are missing; sequencing was by immunoSEQ multiplex PCR. The sample records 160,000 or so clones, approximately 83% being singletons. The specimen was PBMCs. The receptor set was obtained from a woman between 18 and 30 years old in good health and CMV-seronegative.

The chain carries TRBV5-4 and TRBJ2-1, with D possibly matching TRBD1 (6 bases). There are 16 residues in the CDR3. Germline assignment: CDR1 SGHNT and CDR2 YYREEE (reference sequence). V shed 0 bases and J shed 0 bases, with 10 bases lying between them. In nucleotides, the CDR3 is TGTGCCAGCAGCTTGGACAGGGCGAGCTCCTACAATGAGCAGTTCTTC. Translation gives CASSLDRASSYNEQFF. Supplemented by reference TRBV5-4 and TRBJ2-1, the full variable domain reads ETGVTQSPTHLIKTRGQQVTLRCSSQSGHNTVSWYQQALGQGPQFIFQYYREEENGRGNFPPRFSGLQFPNYSSELNVNALELDDSALYLCASSLDRASSYNEQFFGPGTRLTVL.

The rearrangement joins TRBV9 to TRBJ2-3, with D possibly matching TRBD1 (6 bases). Germline values: CDR1 SGDLS, CDR2 YYNGEE. The CDR3 spans 13 residues. Trimming shortened V by 3 bases and J by 6 bases, and 11 bases separated the two germline ends. Here the CDR3 reads CASSAPTGDTQYF. CDR3 DNA sequence: TGTGCCAGCAGCGCCCCCACAGGGGATACGCAGTATTTT.

This chain joins TRBV29-1 and TRBJ1-1; 7 nucleotides align to TRBD1. Germline CDR1 and CDR2: SQVTM and ANQGSEA. The CDR3 extends over 13 amino acids. V gave up 5 bases and J gave up 1 base; unmatched junction bases: 4. CDR3 amino acids: CSVRGQQNTEAFF. Here the CDR3 DNA reads TGCAGCGTTCGGGGACAGCAGAACACTGAAGCTTTCTTT.

The rearrangement uses TRBV19 and TRBJ1-1, with D tentatively TRBD1 (5 bases). This CDR3 is 13 amino acids long. Trimming took off 1 base at V and 4 bases at J, with 7 bases between the two ends. Germline V CDR1 and CDR2: LNHDA, SQIVND (reference sequence). The CDR3 sequence is CASSIGGSTEAFF. CDR3 nucleotides: TGTGCCAGTAGTATAGGGGGCAGCACTGAAGCTTTCTTT. Supplemented by reference TRBV19 and TRBJ1-1, the full variable domain reads DGGITQSPKYLFRKEGQNVTLSCEQNLNHDAMYWYRQDPGQGLRLIYYSQIVNDFQKGDIAEGYSVSREKKESFPLTVTSAQKNPTAFYLCASSIGGSTEAFFGQGTRLTVV.

V is TRBV7-2 and J is TRBJ2-5; TRBD2 matches 11 bases. The CDR3 runs to 14 residues. The J segment lost 5 bases and the V segment lost 4 bases, leaving 3 bases of the junction unmatched. Germline assignment: CDR1 SGHTA and CDR2 FQGNSA. CDR3 nucleotide sequence: TGTGCCAGCAGCTCTGCTAGCGGGAGGGAGACCCAGTACTTC. Encoded protein: CASSSASGRETQYF.

Concerning this clone itself: Relative to the germline gene, one junction end is altered; a read error may explain this. The rearrangement joins TRBV6-1 to TRBJ1-6, with 7 bases that match TRBD1. Germline CDR1 and CDR2: MNHNS and SASEGT. CDR3 size: 17 residues. The CDR3 DNA reads TGTGCCAGCAATGAAAGGGGGCGTAGCTCCTATAATTCACCCCTCCACTTT. This translates into CASNERGRSSYNSPLHF.

The chain recombines TRBV29-1 with TRBJ2-5, with 10 bases identical to TRBD2. The CDR3 totals 17 residues. V shed 6 bases, J shed 4 bases, and the junction held 17 bases outside the gene matches. CDR1 is SQVTM, CDR2 ANQGSEA, per germline. As DNA, the CDR3 is TGCAGCGTAACCCGGGGAGCGGGGGGGCGAGAGGGAGAGACCCAGTACTTC. The encoded protein is CSVTRGAGGREGETQYF.

This rearrangement joins TRBV7-8 to TRBJ2-1; tentative D call: TRBD1 (5 bases). The CDR3 loop spans 15 amino acids. The germline CDR1 and CDR2 sequences are SGHVS and FQNEAQ. Trimming took off 3 bases at V and 0 bases at J, with 9 bases between the two ends. CDR3 protein: CASSFTGVSYNEQFF. The CDR3 coding sequence is TGTGCCAGCAGCTTCACAGGAGTCTCCTACAATGAGCAGTTCTTC. Full variable domain (missing parts from reference TRBV7-8 and TRBJ2-1): GAGVSQSPRYKVAKRGQDVALRCDPISGHVSLFWYQQALGQGPEFLTYFQNEAQLDKSGLPSDRFFAERPEGSVSTLKIQRTQQEDSAVYLCASSFTGVSYNEQFFGPGTRLTVL.

The gene calls are TRBV28 and TRBJ1-1; 7 nucleotides match TRBD1. CDR1 is MDHEN and CDR2 is SYDVKM in the germline V gene. This CDR3 spans 14 amino acids. J gave up 6 bases and V 7 bases, and 11 bases lay outside the gene matches. CDR3 in DNA: TGTGCCAGCACTAAACCAGGGGGTAGGGCTGAAGCTTTCTTT. Translated, it gives CASTKPGGRAEAFF.

V and J are TRBV5-5 and TRBJ1-1; D is possibly TRBD1 (6 bases). Trimming stripped 2 bases from V and 4 bases from J, with 12 bases between. The CDR3 is 14 residues long. Looked up from germline, CDR1 is SGHKS and CDR2 is YYEKEE (reference sequence). The DNA for the CDR3 is TGTGCCAGCAGCTTCACAGGGATTGGCACTGAAGCTTTCTTT. This sequence encodes CASSFTGIGTEAFF.

The rearrangement uses TRBV9 and TRBJ1-1, with a weak D call TRBD1 (6 bases). Germline CDR1 SGDLS, CDR2 YYNGEE. This CDR3 contains 17 residues. V gave up 4 bases and J gave up 1 base, with 20 bases separating them. CDR3 DNA: TGTGCCAGCAGCTCCTCGGGGGCGGGCGGGAGGAACACTGAAGCTTTCTTT. Its protein product is CASSSSGAGGRNTEAFF.

The genes are TRBV5-4 and TRBJ1-6; D might be TRBD1 (5 bases). Per the germline V gene, CDR1 is SGHNT and CDR2 is YYREEE (reference sequence). This CDR3 is built from 14 residues. Deletions cut 2 bases from V and 11 bases from J, with 14 bases between. This CDR3 reads CASSFRGEGTPLHF. CDR3 DNA: TGTGCCAGCAGCTTCCGGGGGGAGGGGACACCCCTCCACTTT.

With regard to this clone: At one boundary the junction diverges from the germline segment, which might be a read error. The chain recombines TRBV18 with TRBJ2-6; possible D gene TRBD1, 5 bases. The CDR3 totals 15 residues. Germline V gene data show CDR1 as KGHSH and CDR2 as LQKENI. In nucleotides, the CDR3 is TGTGCCAGCTCACCTGAGCGCTCTGGGGCCAACGGCCTGACTTTC. It specifies CASSPERSGANGLTF.

The V gene is TRBV4-2, the J gene TRBJ1-6, with D possibly TRBD1 on 6 matching bases. The germline V gene encodes CDR1 LGHNA and CDR2 YNFKEQ. Trimming took 4 bases from V and 8 from J, leaving 33 bases between them. This CDR3 is 21 amino acids long. In nucleotides, the CDR3 is TGTGCCAGCAGCCTAAGTATGGGGGGGGCTGGGGGATTCTCGGGGGATTCACCCCTCCACTTT. It encodes CASSLSMGGAGGFSGDSPLHF.

V usage is TRBV30 and J usage is TRBJ2-1; D possibly corresponds to TRBD1 (5 bases). The CDR3 is 12 residues long. Germline-derived CDR1 and CDR2 are GTSNPN and SVGIG (reference sequence). The V end lost 1 base, the J end lost 15 bases, and 16 bases lay between the germline ends. The CDR3 loop reads CAWSEGSPRPFF. The CDR3 DNA reads TGTGCCTGGAGTGAGGGGTCTCCACGCCCGTTCTTC.

CDR3 bases: TGTGCCAGCAGTGGACAGGGGAATGGCTACACCTTC. This translates into CASSGQGNGYTF. V is TRBV2 and J is TRBJ1-2; TRBD1 matches 8 bases. Germline loops: CDR1 SNHLY, CDR2 FYNNEI. There are 12 residues in the CDR3. With 4 bases clipped from V and 6 bases from J, the junction kept 1 base outside the gene matches.

The chain links TRBV6-6 to TRBJ2-7; 7 nucleotides align to TRBD1. V lost 7 bases to trimming and J lost 2 bases; unmatched junction nucleotides: 11. This CDR3 spans 15 amino acids. Germline V CDR1 and CDR2: MNHNY, SVGAGI (reference sequence). The DNA of the CDR3 is TGTGCCAGCACCCACTCATGGGGACAGACCTACGAGCAGTACTTC. This translates into CASTHSWGQTYEQYF.

CDR3 DNA: TGTGCCAGCAGCCCTTCGACAGGCCCGCAAGAGACCCAGTACTTC. Amino acids: CASSPSTGPQETQYF. This chain connects TRBV9 to TRBJ2-5, with D maybe TRBD1 (6 bases). CDR3 length equals 15 residues. The V and J ends lost 4 bases and 2 bases respectively, with 15 bases between them. The germline V gene has CDR1 SGDLS and CDR2 YYNGEE.

This chain's CDR3 is CATAAGGRTDTQYF. CDR3 DNA sequence: TGTGCCACCGCAGCAGGGGGACGCACAGATACGCAGTATTTT. The chain is built from TRBV11-2 and TRBJ2-3, with TRBD1 identical over 7 bases. The germline gives CDR1 SGHAT, CDR2 FQNNGV. V lost 10 bases and J lost 1; bases outside the gene matches: 8. CDR3 length equals 14 residues.

V usage is TRBV28 and J usage is TRBJ1-5; D may be TRBD1 (6 bases). The ends were cut back, 6 bases at V and 6 bases at J, with 18 bases in the middle. Per the germline V gene, CDR1 is MDHEN and CDR2 is SYDVKM. CDR3 length: 15 residues. As DNA, the CDR3 is TGTGCCAGCAGCTCTGGGCCACAGGGACCTCAGCCCCAGCATTTT. Translated: CASSSGPQGPQPQHF.

This chain's CDR3 is CASSRLGEAEAFF. The CDR3 bases are TGTGCCAGCAGCCGATTGGGTGAGGCTGAAGCTTTCTTT. This chain connects TRBV27 to TRBJ1-1; D not resolved. The CDR3 runs to 13 residues. In germline, CDR1 is MNHEY, CDR2 SMNVEV (reference sequence). Trimming removed 6 bases from V and 6 bases from J, with 14 bases in between.

V usage is TRBV9 and J usage is TRBJ2-3, with 13 bases matching TRBD2. CDR1 SGDLS and CDR2 YYNGEE come from the germline V gene. CDR3 size: 18 residues. The V and J ends lost 3 bases and 4 bases, in that order; junction bases with no gene match: 11. The chain's CDR3 is CASSARLAGGEVADTQYF. The CDR3 DNA is TGTGCCAGCAGCGCCAGACTAGCGGGGGGCGAGGTCGCAGATACGCAGTATTTT. The full variable domain, rest sourced from reference TRBV9 and TRBJ2-3, is DSGVTQTPKHLITATGQRVTLRCSPRSGDLSVYWYQQSLDQGLQFLIQYYNGEERAKGNILERFSAQQFPDLHSELNLSSLELGDSALYFCASSARLAGGEVADTQYFGPGTRLTVL.

The chain has TRBV11-2 and TRBJ2-3, with unresolved D. This CDR3 has 12 residues. The V gene lost 2 bases and the J gene lost 5 bases, with 5 bases spanning the gap. Germline values: CDR1 SGHAT, CDR2 FQNNGV. The CDR3 DNA is TGTGCCAGCAGCTTACACAAAGATACGCAGTATTTT. Its translation is CASSLHKDTQYF.

In its sample, this clone was seen a few times. The V and J genes are TRBV28 and TRBJ2-3, with TRBD1 identical over 8 bases. CDR3 length: 16 residues. The V gene's germline CDR1 is MDHEN and CDR2 SYDVKM. After removal of 6 bases from V and 4 bases from J, the junction contained 12 bases not matched to a gene. In DNA, the CDR3 is TGTGCCAGCAGCCGCAGGGGGCGCGTAATCCCAGATACGCAGTATTTT. Protein product: CASSRRGRVIPDTQYF.

The chain recombines TRBV14 with TRBJ2-7; 7 bases map to TRBD1. Germline values: CDR1 SGHDN, CDR2 FVKESK. J lost 3 bases, V lost 5 bases, and 7 bases had no gene match. The CDR3 has 14 amino acids. The CDR3 nucleotides read TGTGCCAGCAGCGCCAGACAGGGTGTCTACGAGCAGTACTTC. Protein product: CASSARQGVYEQYF.

The rearrangement links TRBV28 to TRBJ1-4; no firm D call. Trimming left V 2 bases short and J 7 bases short, with 8 bases between. In germline, CDR1 is MDHEN, CDR2 SYDVKM. CDR3 size: 13 residues. CDR3 bases: TGTGCCAGCAGTTTACAGATAGCTGAAAAACTGTTTTTT. This encodes CASSLQIAEKLFF.

The chain is built from TRBV20-1 and TRBJ1-1; D possibly corresponds to TRBD1 (5 bases). CDR3 length: 11 residues. V lost 7 bases to trimming and J lost 5 bases, with 11 bases between them. Per the germline V gene, CDR1 is DFQATT and CDR2 is SNEGSKA (reference sequence). This CDR3 is CSVKGYTEAFF. The CDR3 DNA sequence: TGCAGTGTAAAGGGGTATACTGAAGCTTTCTTT.

There are a few counts of this clone. This chain links TRBV5-1 with TRBJ2-1, with no clear D. The CDR3 contains 14 residues. Germline assignment: CDR1 SGHRS and CDR2 YFSETQ. V lost 2 bases and J 0 bases, leaving 6 bases between the germline ends. The CDR3 region has the DNA TGCGCCAGCAGCTTCCCGAGCTCCTACAATGAGCAGTTCTTC. It yields the protein CASSFPSSYNEQFF.

J is TRBJ2-3 and V is TRBV7-6; D unclear. The V gene's germline CDR1 is SGHVS and CDR2 FNYEAQ. Trimming took off 7 bases at V and 4 bases at J, with 6 bases between the two ends. This CDR3 is built from 11 residues. CDR3 nucleotides: TGTGCCAGCACGACTTCAGATACGCAGTATTTT. As protein: CASTTSDTQYF.

The chain is built from TRBV30 and TRBJ1-5; D is unresolved. V shed 1 base and J shed 5 bases, with 6 bases lying between them. CDR3 length: 12 amino acids. CDR1 is GTSNPN, CDR2 SVGIG, per germline (reference sequence). This CDR3 reads CAWSGGDQPQHF. As DNA, the CDR3 is TGTGCCTGGAGTGGCGGTGATCAGCCCCAGCATTTT.